The subject of this entry is one TCR beta chain. These data are taken from a study of blood T cell repertoires in COVID-19. Across the study: Researchers got acute and convalescent COVID-19 samples from the United States, Italy and Spain. In each case, the material was cDNA or gDNA derived from T cells, B-cell-depleted T cells, or PBMCs.

Authors' data handling: How many nucleated cells were present was estimated from reference gene primer amplification. Assay used: immunoSEQ multiplex PCR; TCRdb lists only in-frame clones, some missing. V and J calls and clone size follow that table, whereas D and trimming were derived from the DNA. The repertoire holds fewer than 150,000 clones, about 90% seen once, with under 12% in the top ten. V dropped 0 bases and J dropped 9; count of bases not matched to a gene: 4. The CDR3 covers 14 residues. CDR1 is KGHDR and CDR2 is SFDVKD in the germline V gene. This receptor was obtained from a man aged 45-60 years with active or convalescent COVID-19. The chain uses TRBV24-1 and TRBJ2-7; 10 nucleotides line up with TRBD1. The sample was peripheral blood. CDR3 amino acids: CATSDLGQGGLQYF. CDR3 sequence (DNA): TGTGCCACCAGTGATTTGGGACAGGGGGGGCTGCAGTACTTC.